The text below deals with one T cell receptor beta chain. Its target is unknown. Only in-frame clones appear in the TCRdb table, and some are missing; sequencing was by immunoSEQ multiplex PCR. The sample holds 93,000 or so clones, 91% seen once. Germline V gene lookup returns CDR1 LNHDA and CDR2 SQIVND (reference sequence). V was pared by 4 bases and J by 4 bases, with 8 bases between. The CDR3 has 13 amino acids. This sample is part of a study of T cell responses to AZD1222 COVID-19 vaccine. Study-level background: Second-dose groups at about 4 or about 12 weeks were pooled.

Study-wide findings and caveats: Clonal diversity may have been underestimated in mostly white British donors. Epitopes outside B.1.351 and B.1.1.7 mutated regions reportedly drew nearly half of spike TCRs.

Sequenced material: peripheral blood, taken on day 0 of AZD1222 vaccination. V gene TRBV19 combines with J gene TRBJ2-4; TRBD1 is a possible D gene (5 bases). This sequence was found in an adult in good health. The CDR3 DNA is TGTGCCAGTAGTACGGACAAGAAAAACATTCAGTACTTC. Translated, it gives CASSTDKKNIQYF.